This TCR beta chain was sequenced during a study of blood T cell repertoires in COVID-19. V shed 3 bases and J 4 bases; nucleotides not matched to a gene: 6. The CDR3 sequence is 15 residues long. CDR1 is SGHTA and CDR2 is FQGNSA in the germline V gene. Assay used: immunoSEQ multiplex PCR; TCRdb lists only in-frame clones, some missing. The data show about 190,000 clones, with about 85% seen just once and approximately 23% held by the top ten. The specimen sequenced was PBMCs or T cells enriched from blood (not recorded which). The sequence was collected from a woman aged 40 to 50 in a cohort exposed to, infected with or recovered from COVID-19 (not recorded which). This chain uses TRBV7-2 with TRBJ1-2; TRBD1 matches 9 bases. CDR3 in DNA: TGTGCCAGCAGCTTGCACACAGGGGGCCTCTATGGCTACACCTTC. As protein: CASSLHTGGLYGYTF.